Listed below are T cell receptor beta chains from one sample, sequenced in a study of vaccination and CD4 T cells after COVID-19. Their cognate antigens are unknown. Via MiXCR, TCRdb re-called the PCR reads, giving one row per CDR3 protein. The sample consists of about 12,000 distinct CDR3 sequences, 60% to 75% of them appearing once. Sequenced input: CD4+ T cells from blood, cultured in vitro. The receptors originated from a human donor who had recovered from COVID-19. Each CDR3 is given with its conserved first and last residue.

TRBV20-1	TRBJ2-2	CSASRLGNTGELFF
TRBV7-9	TRBJ2-7	CASSGFRAYEQYF
TRBV2	TRBJ2-7	CASSWTGGYEQYF
TRBV20-1	TRBJ2-3	CSARGTSTTDTQYF
TRBV6-2/TRBV6-3	TRBJ2-5	CASSRLAGGETQYF
TRBV20-1	TRBJ1-1	CSARTDGSLNTEAFF
TRBV20-1	TRBJ2-5	CSARDWGLKRSTPETQYF
TRBV20-1	TRBJ2-7	CSAQAGGLYEQYF
TRBV10-3	TRBJ2-3	CAISESTDTQYF
TRBV7-3	TRBJ2-7	CASSSTREGEQYF
TRBV27	TRBJ2-2	CASSLRGLTNTGELFF
TRBV7-9	TRBJ2-3	CASSLGTRDTQYF
TRBV4-1	TRBJ1-5	CASSDGTRNQPQHF
TRBV7-9	TRBJ1-1	CASSLGQVGNTEAFF
TRBV6-2/TRBV6-3	TRBJ1-2	CASSFDRGHGYTF
TRBV20-1	TRBJ1-1	CSAFSRDRGSGTEAFF
TRBV15	TRBJ1-4	CATSRDPRAGQLFF
TRBV7-3	TRBJ2-3	CASSTRPDRGSTDTQYF
TRBV6-1	TRBJ2-7	CASRRTGGPYEQYF
TRBV7-3	TRBJ2-5	CASSLKHYKETQYF
TRBV12-3/TRBV12-4	TRBJ2-3	CASRFGRDTDTQYF
TRBV11-2	TRBJ2-2	CASSLVPGELFF
TRBV20-1	TRBJ2-2	CSAQRGGFGELFF
TRBV10-1	TRBJ2-7	CASIPTQSSYEQYF
TRBV7-9	TRBJ2-5	CASSLGRRRPGETQYF
TRBV30	TRBJ2-5	CALGLAGKETQYF
TRBV7-2	TRBJ2-1	CASSLVGLAFRNEQFF
TRBV7-2	TRBJ1-2	CASSLGRFDGYTF
TRBV24-1	TRBJ2-5	CATSDGPAFWETQYF
TRBV20-1	TRBJ2-1	CSARELAGDYNEQFF
TRBV2	TRBJ1-4	CASSPIREANEKLFF
TRBV4-3	TRBJ2-1	CASSDPLSRGAYNEQFF
TRBV7-2	TRBJ1-2	CASSLGTGKSPGDGYTF
TRBV12-3/TRBV12-4	TRBJ1-2	CATRTLRVGNYGYTF
TRBV6-1	TRBJ2-5	CASRSTGETQYF
TRBV6-4	TRBJ2-3	CASSAGLAGSDTQYF
TRBV24-1	TRBJ2-3	CATSDRGLGMADTQYF
TRBV20-1	TRBJ1-5	CSARGGQPNQPQHF
TRBV2	TRBJ1-1	CASSRDRGGAFF
TRBV10-2	TRBJ1-6	CASRQPGYNSPLHF
TRBV20-1	TRBJ1-6	CSASITTRNSPLHF
TRBV19	TRBJ2-5	CAISISAGETQYF
TRBV5-1	TRBJ2-1	CASSQTLSRNSGSRQNEQFF
TRBV6-2/TRBV6-3	TRBJ1-2	CASSYPGQGSANYGYTF
TRBV6-2/TRBV6-3	TRBJ2-3	CASRETSTDTQYF
TRBV6-2/TRBV6-3	TRBJ2-7	CASSYGTYYEQYF
TRBV3-1	TRBJ1-6	CASSQVVDGSPLHF
TRBV20-1	TRBJ2-3	CSARRGTGPGSQYF